Below, one T cell receptor (beta chain) is given with its context. What it binds is not known. Germline CDR1 and CDR2: LGHDT and YNNKEL (reference sequence). V dropped 3 bases and J dropped 5 bases, with 2 bases sitting between them. This CDR3 is 12 amino acids long. The record originates from a study of T cell responses to AZD1222 COVID-19 vaccine. The data were produced by immunoSEQ multiplex PCR, yet TCRdb's version contains in-frame clones alone and is incomplete. Altogether 110,000 to 150,000 clones are present, around 92% being singletons, with the ten largest covering 2.5% to 4%. The study, taken as a whole, reports: Seropositive AZD1222 recipients at baseline numbered only 6 or 7. Repertoire samples came only from after the peak T cell response. Unmutated regions of variants are reportedly targeted by nearly half of spike-specific TCRs. In a largely white British group with more females than males, clonal diversity was possibly underestimated.

The receptor's source is an adult who received the AZD1222 COVID-19 vaccine. V is TRBV3-1 (or the pseudogene TRBV3-2) and J is TRBJ1-6; D call uncertain. The specimen comprised peripheral blood, sampled 28 days after the second AZD1222 dose. For the CDR3, the DNA is TGTGCCAGCAGCCAGGATAATTCACCCCTCCACTTT. Protein product: CASSQDNSPLHF.